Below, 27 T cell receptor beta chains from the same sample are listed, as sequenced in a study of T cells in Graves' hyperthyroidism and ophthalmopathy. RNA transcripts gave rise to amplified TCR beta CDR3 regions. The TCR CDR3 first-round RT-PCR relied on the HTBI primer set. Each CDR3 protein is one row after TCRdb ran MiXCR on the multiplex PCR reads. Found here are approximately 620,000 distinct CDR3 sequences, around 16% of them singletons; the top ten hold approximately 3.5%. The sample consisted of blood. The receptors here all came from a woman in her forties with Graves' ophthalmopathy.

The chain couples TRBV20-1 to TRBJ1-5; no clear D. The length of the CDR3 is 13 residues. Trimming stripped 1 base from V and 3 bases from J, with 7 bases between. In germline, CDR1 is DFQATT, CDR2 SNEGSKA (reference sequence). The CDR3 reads CSARVETNQPQHF. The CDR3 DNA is TGCAGTGCTAGAGTGGAAACCAATCAGCCCCAGCATTTT.

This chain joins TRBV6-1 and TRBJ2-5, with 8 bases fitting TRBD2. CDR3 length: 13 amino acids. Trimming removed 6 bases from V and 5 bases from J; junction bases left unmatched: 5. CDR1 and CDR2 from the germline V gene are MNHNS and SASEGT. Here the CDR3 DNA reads TGTGCCAGCAGCAACGCGGGGGGCGAGACCCAGTACTTC. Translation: CASSNAGGETQYF.

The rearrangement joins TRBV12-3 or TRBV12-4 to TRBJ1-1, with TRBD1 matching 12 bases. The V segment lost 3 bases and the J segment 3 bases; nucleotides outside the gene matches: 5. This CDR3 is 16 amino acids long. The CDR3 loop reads CASSFAGTGGDTEAFF. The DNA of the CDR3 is TGTGCCAGCAGTTTTGCCGGGACAGGGGGCGACACTGAAGCTTTCTTT.

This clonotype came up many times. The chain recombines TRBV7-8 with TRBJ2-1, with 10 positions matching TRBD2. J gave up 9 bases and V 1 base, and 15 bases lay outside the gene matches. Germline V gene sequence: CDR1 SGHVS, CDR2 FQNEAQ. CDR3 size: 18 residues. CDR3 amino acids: CASSLEQTSGSLLGEQFF. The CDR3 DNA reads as TGTGCCAGCAGCTTAGAACAGACTAGCGGGTCCCTCCTGGGTGAGCAGTTCTTC.

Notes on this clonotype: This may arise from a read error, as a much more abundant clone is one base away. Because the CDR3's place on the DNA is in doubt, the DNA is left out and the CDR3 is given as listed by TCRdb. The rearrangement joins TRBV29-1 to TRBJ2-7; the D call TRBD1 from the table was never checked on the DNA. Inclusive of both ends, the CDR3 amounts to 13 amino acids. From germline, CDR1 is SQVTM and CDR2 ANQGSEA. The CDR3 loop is CSVALGTRDEQHF.

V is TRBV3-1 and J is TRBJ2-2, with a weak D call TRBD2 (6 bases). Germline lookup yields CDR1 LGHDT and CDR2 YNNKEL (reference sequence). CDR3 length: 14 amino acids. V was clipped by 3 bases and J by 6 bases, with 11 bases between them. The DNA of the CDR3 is TGTGCCAGCAGCCATGCTACTAGCTCCGGGGAGCTGTTTTTT. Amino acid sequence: CASSHATSSGELFF.

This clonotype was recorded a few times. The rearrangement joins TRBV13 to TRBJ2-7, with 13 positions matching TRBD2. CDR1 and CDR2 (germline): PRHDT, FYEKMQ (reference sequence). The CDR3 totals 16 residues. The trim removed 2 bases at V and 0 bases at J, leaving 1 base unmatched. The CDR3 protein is CASSLRTSGSSYEQYF. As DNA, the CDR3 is TGTGCCAGCAGCTTACGGACTAGCGGGAGCTCCTACGAGCAGTACTTC.

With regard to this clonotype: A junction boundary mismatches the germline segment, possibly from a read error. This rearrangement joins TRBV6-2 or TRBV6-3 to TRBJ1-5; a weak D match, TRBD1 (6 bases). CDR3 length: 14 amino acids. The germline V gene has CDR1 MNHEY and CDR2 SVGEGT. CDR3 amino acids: CVSRGDGDNQPQHF. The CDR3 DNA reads TGTGTCAGCAGGGGCGACGGGGACAATCAGCCCCAGCATTTT.

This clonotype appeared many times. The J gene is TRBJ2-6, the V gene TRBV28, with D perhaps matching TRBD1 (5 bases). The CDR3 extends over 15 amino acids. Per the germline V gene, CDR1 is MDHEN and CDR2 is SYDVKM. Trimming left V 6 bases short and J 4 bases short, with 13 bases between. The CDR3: CASRRQNPGANVLTF. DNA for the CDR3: TGTGCCAGCAGACGACAGAACCCCGGGGCCAACGTCCTGACTTTC.

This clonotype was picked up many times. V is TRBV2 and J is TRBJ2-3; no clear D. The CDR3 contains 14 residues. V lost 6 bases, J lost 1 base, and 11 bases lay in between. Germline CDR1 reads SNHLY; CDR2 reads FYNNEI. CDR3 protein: CASRVQSGTDTQYF. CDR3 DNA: TGTGCCAGCAGGGTTCAGTCAGGCACAGATACGCAGTATTTT.

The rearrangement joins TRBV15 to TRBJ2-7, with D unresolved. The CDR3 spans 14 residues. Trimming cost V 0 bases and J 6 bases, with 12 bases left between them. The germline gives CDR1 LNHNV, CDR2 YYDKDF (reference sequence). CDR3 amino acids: CATSRDRVESEQYF. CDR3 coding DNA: TGTGCCACCAGCAGAGATAGGGTTGAGAGCGAGCAGTACTTC.

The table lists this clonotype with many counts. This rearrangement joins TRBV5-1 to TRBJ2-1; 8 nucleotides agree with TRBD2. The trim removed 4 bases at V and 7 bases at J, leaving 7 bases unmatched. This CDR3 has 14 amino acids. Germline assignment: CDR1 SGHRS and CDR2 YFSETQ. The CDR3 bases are TGCGCCAGCAGCGTCGTACTAGCGGCAAATGAGCAGTTCTTC. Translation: CASSVVLAANEQFF.

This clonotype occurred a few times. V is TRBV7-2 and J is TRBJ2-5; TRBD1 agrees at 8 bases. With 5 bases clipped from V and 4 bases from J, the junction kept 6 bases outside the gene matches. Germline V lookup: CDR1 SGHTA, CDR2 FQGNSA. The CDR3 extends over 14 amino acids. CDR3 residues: CASSDYTGGETQYF. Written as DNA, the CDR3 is TGTGCCAGCAGCGATTATACAGGGGGAGAGACCCAGTACTTC.

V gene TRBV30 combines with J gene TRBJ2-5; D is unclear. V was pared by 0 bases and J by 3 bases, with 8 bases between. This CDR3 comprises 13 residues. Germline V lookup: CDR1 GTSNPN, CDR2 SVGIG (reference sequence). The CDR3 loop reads CAWSVGVEETQYF. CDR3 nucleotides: TGTGCCTGGAGTGTCGGCGTTGAAGAGACCCAGTACTTC.

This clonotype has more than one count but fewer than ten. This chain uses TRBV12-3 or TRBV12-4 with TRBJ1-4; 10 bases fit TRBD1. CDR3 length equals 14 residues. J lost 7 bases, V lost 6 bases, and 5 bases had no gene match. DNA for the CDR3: TGTGCCAGCAGCCCCGGACAGGGGGTTGAAAAACTGTTTTTT. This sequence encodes CASSPGQGVEKLFF.

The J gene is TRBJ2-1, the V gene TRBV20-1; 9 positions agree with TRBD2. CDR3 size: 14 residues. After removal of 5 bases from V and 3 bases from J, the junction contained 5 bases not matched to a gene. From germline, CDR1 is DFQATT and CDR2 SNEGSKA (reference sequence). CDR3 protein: CSAGGLANYNEQFF. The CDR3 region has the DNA TGCAGTGCTGGGGGACTAGCTAACTACAATGAGCAGTTCTTC.

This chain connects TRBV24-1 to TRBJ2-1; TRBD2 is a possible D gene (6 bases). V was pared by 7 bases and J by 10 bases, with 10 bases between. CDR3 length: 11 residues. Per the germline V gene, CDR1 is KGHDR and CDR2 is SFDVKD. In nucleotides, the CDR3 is TGTGCCACCAGGGGTCGGGGGGAGCAGTTCTTC. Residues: CATRGRGEQFF.

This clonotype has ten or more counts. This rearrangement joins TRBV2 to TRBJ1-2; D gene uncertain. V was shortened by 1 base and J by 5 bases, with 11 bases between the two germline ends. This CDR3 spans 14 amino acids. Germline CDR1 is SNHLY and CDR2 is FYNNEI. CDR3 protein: CASSEESGPYGYTF. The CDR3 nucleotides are TGTGCCAGCAGTGAAGAATCTGGGCCATATGGCTACACCTTC.

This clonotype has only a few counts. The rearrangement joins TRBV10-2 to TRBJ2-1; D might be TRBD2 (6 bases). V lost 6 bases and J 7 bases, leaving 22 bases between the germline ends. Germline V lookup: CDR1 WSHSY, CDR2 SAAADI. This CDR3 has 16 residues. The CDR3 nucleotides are TGCGCCAGCAGCGAAGACACCGGGACTGGTATGAATGAGCAGTTCTTC. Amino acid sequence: CASSEDTGTGMNEQFF.

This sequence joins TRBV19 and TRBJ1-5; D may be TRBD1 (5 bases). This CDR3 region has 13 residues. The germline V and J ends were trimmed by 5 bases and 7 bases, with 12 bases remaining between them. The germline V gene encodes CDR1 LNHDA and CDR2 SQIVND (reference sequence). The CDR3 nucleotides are TGTGCCAGTAGTCGAGGAGCAGGGCAGCCCCAGCATTTT. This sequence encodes CASSRGAGQPQHF.

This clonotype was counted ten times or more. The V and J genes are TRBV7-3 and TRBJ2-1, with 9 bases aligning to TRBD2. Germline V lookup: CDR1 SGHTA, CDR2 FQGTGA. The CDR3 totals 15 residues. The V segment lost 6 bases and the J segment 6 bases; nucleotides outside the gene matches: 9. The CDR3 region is CASSPGTSSINEQFF. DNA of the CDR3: TGTGCCAGCAGTCCCGGGACTAGCTCTATCAATGAGCAGTTCTTC.

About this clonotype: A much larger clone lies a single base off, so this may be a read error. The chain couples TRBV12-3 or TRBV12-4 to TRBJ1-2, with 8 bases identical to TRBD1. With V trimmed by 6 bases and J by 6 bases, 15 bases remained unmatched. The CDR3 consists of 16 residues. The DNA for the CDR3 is TGTGCCAGCAGCTTACGACATCGACAGGGGCGCGATGGCTACACCTTC. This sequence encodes CASSLRHRQGRDGYTF.

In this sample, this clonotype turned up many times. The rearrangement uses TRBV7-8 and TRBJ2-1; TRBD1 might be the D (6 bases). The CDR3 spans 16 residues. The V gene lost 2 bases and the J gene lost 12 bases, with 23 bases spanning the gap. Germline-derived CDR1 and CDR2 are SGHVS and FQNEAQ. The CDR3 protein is CASSLMGKTGSRMQFF. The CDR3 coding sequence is TGTGCCAGCAGCTTAATGGGGAAAACAGGGAGTAGGATGCAGTTCTTC.

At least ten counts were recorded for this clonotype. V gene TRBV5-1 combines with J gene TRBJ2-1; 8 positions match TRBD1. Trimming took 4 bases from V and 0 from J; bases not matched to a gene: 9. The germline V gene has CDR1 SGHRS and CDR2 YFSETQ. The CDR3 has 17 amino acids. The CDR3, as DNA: TGCGCCAGCAGCCATGGACAGGGATCCAGCTCCTACAATGAGCAGTTCTTC. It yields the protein CASSHGQGSSSYNEQFF.

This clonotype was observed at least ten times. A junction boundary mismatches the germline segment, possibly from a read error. The CDR3 loop is CASSTGTNHPQHF. The CDR3 DNA follows: TGTGCCAGCAGCACAGGAACCAATCACCCCCAGCATTTT. V is TRBV3-1 and J is TRBJ1-5; D is perhaps TRBD1 (5 bases). The CDR3 contains 13 residues. Germline-derived CDR1 and CDR2 are LGHDT and YNNKEL (reference sequence).

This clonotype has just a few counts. The CDR3 DNA sequence: TGTGCCAGCAGCTTTGCGCCGGGTAGCGAGCAGTACTTC. Its protein is CASSFAPGSEQYF. The gene calls are TRBV7-8 and TRBJ2-7; D remains ambiguous. The CDR3 loop spans 13 amino acids. The V end lost 3 bases, the J end lost 6 bases, and 12 bases lay between the germline ends. CDR1 is SGHVS and CDR2 is FQNEAQ in the germline V gene.

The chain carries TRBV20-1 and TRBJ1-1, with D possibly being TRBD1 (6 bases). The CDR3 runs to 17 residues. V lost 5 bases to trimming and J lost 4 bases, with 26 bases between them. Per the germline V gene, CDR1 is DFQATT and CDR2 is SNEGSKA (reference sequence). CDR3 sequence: CSAFPFGGRALSTEAFF. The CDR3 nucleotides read TGCAGTGCTTTCCCATTCGGGGGGCGCGCGTTGAGCACTGAAGCTTTCTTT.